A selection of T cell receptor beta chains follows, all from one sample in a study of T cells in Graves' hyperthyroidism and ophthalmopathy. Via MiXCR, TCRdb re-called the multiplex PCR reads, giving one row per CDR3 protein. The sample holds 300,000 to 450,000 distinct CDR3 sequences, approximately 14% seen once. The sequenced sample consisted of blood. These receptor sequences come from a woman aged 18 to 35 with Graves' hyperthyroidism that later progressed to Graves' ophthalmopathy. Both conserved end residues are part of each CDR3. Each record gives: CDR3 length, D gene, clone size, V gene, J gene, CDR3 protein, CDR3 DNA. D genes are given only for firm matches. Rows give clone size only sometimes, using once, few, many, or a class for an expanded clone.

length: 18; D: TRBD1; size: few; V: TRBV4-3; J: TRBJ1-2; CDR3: CASSQGRQGWIVSYGYTF; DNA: TGCGCCAGCAGCCAGGGCCGACAGGGATGGATAGTGAGCTATGGCTACACCTTC
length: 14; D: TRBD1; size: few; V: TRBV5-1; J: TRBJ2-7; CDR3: CASSLDLQGTEQYF; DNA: TGCGCCAGCAGCTTGGACCTACAGGGGACCGAGCAGTACTTC
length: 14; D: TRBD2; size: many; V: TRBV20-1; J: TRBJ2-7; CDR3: CSASLGTRVYEQYF; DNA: TGCAGTGCTAGCCTCGGGACTAGAGTGTACGAGCAGTACTTC
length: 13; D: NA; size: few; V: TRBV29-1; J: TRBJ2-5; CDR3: CSVEGRLVETQYF; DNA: TGCAGCGTTGAAGGCCGACTAGTAGAGACCCAGTACTTC
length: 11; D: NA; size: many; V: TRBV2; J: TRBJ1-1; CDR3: CAAGWATEAFF; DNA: TGTGCCGCAGGGTGGGCCACTGAAGCTTTCTTT
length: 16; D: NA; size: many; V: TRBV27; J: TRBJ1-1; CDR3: CASSAADSPKNTEAFF; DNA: TGTGCCAGCAGTGCTGCGGACAGTCCGAAGAACACTGAAGCTTTCTTT
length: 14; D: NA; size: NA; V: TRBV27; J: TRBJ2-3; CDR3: CASTRDPGTDTQYF; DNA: TGTGCCAGCACCCGGGACCCCGGCACAGATACGCAGTATTTT
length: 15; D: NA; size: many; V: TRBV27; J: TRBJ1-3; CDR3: CASSSDRHSGNTIYF; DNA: TGTGCCAGCAGTTCAGACAGGCACTCTGGAAACACCATATATTTT
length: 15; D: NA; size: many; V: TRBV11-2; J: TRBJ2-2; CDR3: CASSGPGLSPGELFF; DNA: TGTGCCAGCAGCGGGCCGGGACTGAGCCCCGGGGAGCTGTTTTTT
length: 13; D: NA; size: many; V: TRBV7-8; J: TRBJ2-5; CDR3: CASSLDYLETQYF; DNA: TGTGCCAGCAGCTTAGACTATCTGGAGACCCAGTACTTC
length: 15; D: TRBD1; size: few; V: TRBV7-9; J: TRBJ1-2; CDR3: CASSLKEGQNYGYTF; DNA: TGTGCCAGCAGCTTAAAGGAGGGACAGAACTATGGCTACACCTTC
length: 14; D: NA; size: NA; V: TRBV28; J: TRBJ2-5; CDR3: CASTPSAGHETQYF; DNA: TGTGCCAGCACCCCCTCGGCGGGGCACGAGACCCAGTACTTC
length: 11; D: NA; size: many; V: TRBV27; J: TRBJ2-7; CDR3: CASSSPYEQYF; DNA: TGTGCCAGCAGCTCCCCCTACGAGCAGTACTTC
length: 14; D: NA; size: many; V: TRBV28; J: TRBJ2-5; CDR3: CASSPRVNQETQYF; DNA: TGTGCCAGCAGTCCCAGGGTGAACCAAGAGACCCAGTACTTC
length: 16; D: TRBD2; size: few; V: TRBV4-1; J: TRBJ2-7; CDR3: CASSQDTTSGFYEQYF; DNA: TGCGCCAGCAGCCAAGATACCACTAGCGGGTTCTACGAGCAGTACTTC
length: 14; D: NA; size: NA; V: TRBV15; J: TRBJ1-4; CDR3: CATGGTGINEKLFF; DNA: TGTGCCACCGGGGGTACAGGGATTAATGAAAAACTGTTTTTT
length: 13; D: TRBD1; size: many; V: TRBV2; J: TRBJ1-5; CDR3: CASRDQGAQPQHF; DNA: TGTGCCAGCAGGGACCAGGGGGCCCAGCCCCAGCATTTT
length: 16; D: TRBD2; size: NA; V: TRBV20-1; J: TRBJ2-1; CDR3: CSAHFRTSGSINEQFF; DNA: TGCAGTGCGCATTTCCGTACGAGCGGGAGTATCAATGAGCAGTTCTTC
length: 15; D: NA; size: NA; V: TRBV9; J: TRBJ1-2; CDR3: CASSVASEGKGRYTF; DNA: TGTGCCAGCAGCGTAGCTTCAGAGGGAAAGGGACGCTACACCTTC
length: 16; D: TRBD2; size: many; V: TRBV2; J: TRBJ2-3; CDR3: CASSEAVGTITDTQYF; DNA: TGTGCCAGCAGTGAAGCGGTAGGGACTATCACAGATACGCAGTATTTT
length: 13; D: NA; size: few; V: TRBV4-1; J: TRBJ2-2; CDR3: CASSQQGSGELFF; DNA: TGCGCCAGCAGCCAACAGGGATCCGGGGAGCTGTTTTTT